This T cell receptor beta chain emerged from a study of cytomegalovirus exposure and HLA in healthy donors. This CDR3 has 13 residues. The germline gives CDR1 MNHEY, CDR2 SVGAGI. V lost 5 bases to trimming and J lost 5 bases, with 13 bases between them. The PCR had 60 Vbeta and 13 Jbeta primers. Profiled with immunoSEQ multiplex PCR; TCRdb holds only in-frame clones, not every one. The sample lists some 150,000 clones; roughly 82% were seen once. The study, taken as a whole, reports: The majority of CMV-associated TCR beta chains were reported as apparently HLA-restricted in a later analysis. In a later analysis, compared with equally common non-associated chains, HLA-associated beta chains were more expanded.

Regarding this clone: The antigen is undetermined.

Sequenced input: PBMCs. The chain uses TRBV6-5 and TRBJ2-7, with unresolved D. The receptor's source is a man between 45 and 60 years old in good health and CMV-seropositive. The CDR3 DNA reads TGTGCCAGCAGTCGTGGCCAGCTAGACGAGCAGTACTTC. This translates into CASSRGQLDEQYF.